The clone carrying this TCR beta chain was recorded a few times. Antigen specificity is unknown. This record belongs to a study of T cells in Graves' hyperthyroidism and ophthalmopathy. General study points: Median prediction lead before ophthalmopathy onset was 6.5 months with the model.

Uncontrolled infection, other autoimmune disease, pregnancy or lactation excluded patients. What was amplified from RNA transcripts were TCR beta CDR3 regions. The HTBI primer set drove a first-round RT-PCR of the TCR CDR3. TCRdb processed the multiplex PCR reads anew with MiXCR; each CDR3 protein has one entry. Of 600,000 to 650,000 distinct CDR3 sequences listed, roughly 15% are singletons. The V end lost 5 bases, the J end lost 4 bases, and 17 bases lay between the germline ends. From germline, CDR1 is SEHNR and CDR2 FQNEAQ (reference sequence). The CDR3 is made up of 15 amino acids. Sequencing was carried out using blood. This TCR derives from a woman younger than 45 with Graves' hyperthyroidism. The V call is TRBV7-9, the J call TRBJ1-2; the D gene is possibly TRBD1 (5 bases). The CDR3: CASSRTLPIGYGYTF. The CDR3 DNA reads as TGTGCCAGCAGCCGGACACTACCGATCGGCTATGGCTACACCTTC.